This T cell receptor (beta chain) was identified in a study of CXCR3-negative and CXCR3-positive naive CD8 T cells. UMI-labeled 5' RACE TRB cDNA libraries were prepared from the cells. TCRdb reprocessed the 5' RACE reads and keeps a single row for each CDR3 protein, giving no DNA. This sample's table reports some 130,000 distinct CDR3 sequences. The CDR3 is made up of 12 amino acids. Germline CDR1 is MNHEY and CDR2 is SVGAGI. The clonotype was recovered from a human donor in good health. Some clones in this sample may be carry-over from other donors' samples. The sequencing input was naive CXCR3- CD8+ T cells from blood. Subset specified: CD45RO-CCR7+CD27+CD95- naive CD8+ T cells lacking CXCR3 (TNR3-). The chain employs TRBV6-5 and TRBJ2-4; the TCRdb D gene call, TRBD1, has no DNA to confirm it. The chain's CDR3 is CASGGSENIQYF.